This TCR beta chain was captured by sequencing in a study of Graves' ophthalmopathy and Graves' hyperthyroidism. At least ten counts were recorded for this clonotype. Amplification from RNA transcripts yielded the TCR beta CDR3 regions. The library came from an HTBI-primed first-round RT-PCR and a second-round multiplex PCR. TCRdb called the multiplex PCR reads again in MiXCR, with one record for every CDR3 protein. The sample lists over 500,000 distinct CDR3 sequences; about a fifth were seen once. V was clipped by 3 bases and J by 4 bases, with 7 bases between them. This CDR3 contains 11 residues. Germline-derived CDR1 and CDR2 are SQVTM and ANQGSEA.

Sequencing input: peripheral blood. The J gene is TRBJ2-7, the V gene TRBV29-1; D gene unclear. This TCR was recovered from a woman aged 18-29 years with stable Graves' hyperthyroidism. Some clones in this sample may be carry-over from other donors' samples. DNA of the CDR3: TGCAGCGTTGAGGAAGATTACGAGCAGTACTTC. Its translation: CSVEEDYEQYF.